This T cell receptor (beta chain) was sequenced in a study of T cell changes during pregnancy in multiple sclerosis. Data came from immunoSEQ multiplex PCR; TCRdb stores just in-frame clones and leaves some out. This table holds 25,000 to 35,000 clones, over 85% found once. J was trimmed by 5 bases and V by 3 bases; bases with no gene match: 7. Germline V gene data show CDR1 as LGHNA and CDR2 as YSLEER. This CDR3 region has 16 residues. This receptor was taken from a female donor with multiple sclerosis, enrolled in a pregnancy study. The chain links TRBV4-3 to TRBJ1-6; 7 bases line up with TRBD1. Sequenced here: CD8+ T cells from peripheral blood mononuclear cells, sampled in the first trimester of pregnancy. This chain's CDR3 is CASSQDPTGNNSPLHF. The CDR3 DNA follows: TGCGCCAGCAGCCAGGACCCGACAGGGAATAATTCACCCCTCCACTTT.